This T cell receptor beta chain originates from a study of shared clonotypes between healthy human individuals. Study details: Those who served as donors were a couple of women and a few men between the ages of 18 and 49. Three CD4 naive, three CD4 memory, two CD8 naive and one CD8 memory plate were used per donor. Study-wide points: Compared with memory subsets, naive subsets generally had larger estimated richness.

A word on this clone: What it binds is not known.

At deep level, the assay was performed. Here immunoSEQ multiplex PCR was the method, and the copy in TCRdb shows in-frame clones only, minus some. The table has approximately 1.5 million clones, nearly 99% seen once. V shed 5 bases and J 5 bases; nucleotides not matched to a gene: 7. This CDR3 region has 16 residues. Germline V lookup: CDR1 MNHNY, CDR2 SVGAGI (reference sequence). Input material: naive CD4+ T cells sorted from blood. Sample subset: CD45RA+ positively selected. The chain uses TRBV6-6 and TRBJ2-2, with TRBD2 identical over 11 bases. This TCR was recovered from a man younger than 40 in good health. The CDR3 coding sequence is TGTGCCAGCAGTGCTAGCGGGAGGCCGGGTACCGGGGAGCTGTTTTTT. It yields the protein CASSASGRPGTGELFF.